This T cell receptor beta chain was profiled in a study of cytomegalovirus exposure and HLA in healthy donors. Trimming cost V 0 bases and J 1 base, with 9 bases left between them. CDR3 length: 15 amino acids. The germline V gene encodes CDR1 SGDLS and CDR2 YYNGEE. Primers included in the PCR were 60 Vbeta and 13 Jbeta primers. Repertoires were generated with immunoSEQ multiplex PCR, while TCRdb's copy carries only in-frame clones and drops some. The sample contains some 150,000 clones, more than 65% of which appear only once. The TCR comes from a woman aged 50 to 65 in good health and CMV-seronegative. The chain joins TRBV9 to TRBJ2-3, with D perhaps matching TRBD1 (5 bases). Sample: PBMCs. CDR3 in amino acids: CASSVEARGTDTQYF. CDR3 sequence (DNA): TGTGCCAGCAGCGTAGAGGCCAGGGGCACAGATACGCAGTATTTT. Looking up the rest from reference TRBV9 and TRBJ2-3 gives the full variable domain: DSGVTQTPKHLITATGQRVTLRCSPRSGDLSVYWYQQSLDQGLQFLIQYYNGEERAKGNILERFSAQQFPDLHSELNLSSLELGDSALYFCASSVEARGTDTQYFGPGTRLTVL.